The following is a T cell receptor (beta chain) sequence with its context. The data stem from a study of technical replicates of blood from a handful of donors. Data came from immunoSEQ multiplex PCR; TCRdb stores just in-frame clones and leaves some out. Seen here are 50,000 or so clones, roughly 92% observed once, and the top ten hold around 4.2%. The V gene's germline CDR1 is MNHEY and CDR2 SMNVEV (reference sequence). V gave up 7 bases and J gave up 4 bases; unmatched junction bases: 10. The CDR3 runs 16 residues. The sequenced sample was PBMCs. The receptor was isolated from a human donor in good health. Some clones in this sample may be carry-over from other donors' samples. The rearrangement joins TRBV27 to TRBJ1-5, with TRBD1 identical over 10 bases. CDR3 sequence: CASMPGTGVLNQPQHF. The CDR3 nucleotides read TGTGCCAGCATGCCTGGGACAGGGGTCCTAAATCAGCCCCAGCATTTT.